One and the same sample provided the 14 T cell receptor beta chains below, sequenced in a study of blood T cell repertoires in COVID-19. The protocol was immunoSEQ multiplex PCR, while the TCRdb copy is restricted to in-frame clones and leaves out a portion. The sample records fewer than 350,000 clones, about nine tenths being singletons. Sequencing was done on a sample of PBMCs or T cells enriched from blood (not recorded which). The receptors shown here come from a man aged 55-75 years who had recovered from COVID-19.

The chain recombines TRBV28 with TRBJ2-1, with TRBD2 matching 11 bases. Trimming removed 5 bases from V and 2 bases from J; junction bases left unmatched: 23. Germline values: CDR1 MDHEN, CDR2 SYDVKM. The CDR3 covers 22 residues. In DNA form, the CDR3 reads TGTGCCAGCAGTCCCATATATCCCCGGGATAGCGGGAGGGCCAGGACCTACAATGAGCAGTTCTTC. Protein sequence: CASSPIYPRDSGRARTYNEQFF.

This clone has a single count. Additional DNA sequences in this sample encode the identical CDR3. The chain joins TRBV5-1 to TRBJ2-7; TRBD2 matches 13 bases. Per the germline V gene, CDR1 is SGHRS and CDR2 is YFSETQ. The CDR3 contains 15 residues. V was pared by 4 bases and J by 4 bases, with 5 bases of the junction left unmatched. The CDR3, as DNA: TGCGCCAGCAGCCTCGGACTAGCGGGGGCATACGAGCAGTACTTC. Translated, it gives CASSLGLAGAYEQYF.

The V and J genes are TRBV9 and TRBJ2-1; 14 nucleotides line up with TRBD2. Germline CDR1 reads SGDLS; CDR2 reads YYNGEE. The trim removed 5 bases at V and 4 bases at J, leaving 14 bases unmatched. This CDR3 contains 19 residues. CDR3 amino acids: CASSRFAGTSGSSYNEQFF. In nucleotides, the CDR3 is TGTGCCAGCAGTCGTTTCGCCGGGACTAGCGGGAGTTCTTACAATGAGCAGTTCTTC.

The rearrangement uses TRBV27 and TRBJ1-4, with a tentative D call TRBD1 (5 bases). The CDR3 loop spans 15 amino acids. CDR1 is MNHEY, CDR2 SMNVEV, per germline (reference sequence). Trimming stripped 1 base from V and 8 bases from J, with 14 bases between. CDR3 sequence reads: CASSLWGRVGEKLFF. CDR3 in DNA: TGTGCCAGCAGTTTATGGGGGAGGGTAGGAGAAAAACTGTTTTTT. The full variable domain, in which reference TRBV27 and TRBJ1-4 provide the parts outside the CDR3, is EAQVTQNPRYLITVTGKKLTVTCSQNMNHEYMSWYRQDPGLGLRQIYYSMNVEVTDKGDVPEGYKVSRKEKRNFPLILESPSPNQTSLYFCASSLWGRVGEKLFFGSGTQLSVL.

CDR3 nucleotide sequence: TGTGCCACCAGTGATCACCACCGAGCGGGAAAGGTTACCGGGGAGCTGTTTTTT. Residues: CATSDHHRAGKVTGELFF. The chain recombines TRBV24-1 with TRBJ2-2; 7 bases map to TRBD2. The ends lost 3 bases at V and 5 bases at J; junction bases unmatched: 14. This CDR3 is built from 18 residues. CDR1 and CDR2 (germline): KGHDR, SFDVKD.

The gene calls are TRBV3-1 (or the pseudogene TRBV3-2) and TRBJ2-4, with 8 bases aligning to TRBD2. After removal of 4 bases from V and 6 bases from J, the junction contained 14 bases not matched to a gene. The germline V gene has CDR1 LGHDT and CDR2 YNNKEL (reference sequence). The CDR3 has 17 residues. The CDR3 loop is CASSPRGSGNVRNIQYF. In nucleotides, the CDR3 is TGTGCCAGCAGCCCCCGGGGTAGCGGGAATGTCAGAAACATTCAGTACTTC.

This chain connects TRBV7-2 to TRBJ2-6, with 8 bases fitting TRBD1. The CDR3 length is 17 residues. Germline CDR1 is SGHTA and CDR2 is FQGNSA. Trimming removed 3 bases from V and 0 bases from J; junction bases left unmatched: 4. Here the CDR3 reads CASSFSRGRSGANVLTF. CDR3 nucleotide sequence: TGTGCCAGCAGCTTTAGCAGGGGGCGCTCTGGGGCCAACGTCCTGACTTTC. The whole variable domain, filled in from reference TRBV7-2 and TRBJ2-6, reads GAGVSQSPSNKVTEKGKDVELRCDPISGHTALYWYRQSLGQGLEFLIYFQGNSAPDKSGLPSDRFSAERTGGSVSTLTIQRTQQEDSAVYLCASSFSRGRSGANVLTFGAGSRLTVL.

The chain is built from TRBV9 and TRBJ1-4; the D is unclear. The CDR3 consists of 15 residues. The V end lost 0 bases, the J end lost 8 bases, and 14 bases lay between the germline ends. The germline V gene encodes CDR1 SGDLS and CDR2 YYNGEE. DNA for the CDR3: TGTGCCAGCAGCGTAGGGGAAGGGAGTGGGGAAAAACTGTTTTTT. Its protein is CASSVGEGSGEKLFF. The full variable domain, rest sourced from reference TRBV9 and TRBJ1-4, is DSGVTQTPKHLITATGQRVTLRCSPRSGDLSVYWYQQSLDQGLQFLIQYYNGEERAKGNILERFSAQQFPDLHSELNLSSLELGDSALYFCASSVGEGSGEKLFFGSGTQLSVL.

The chain combines TRBV28 with TRBJ1-1, with D perhaps matching TRBD1 (5 bases). V lost 5 bases and J lost 4, with 35 bases in between. CDR1 MDHEN and CDR2 SYDVKM come from the germline V gene. The CDR3 is made up of 21 amino acids. The DNA of the CDR3 is TGTGCCAGCAGTCTAAGGGCTTGGACAAGTTCTGGGGCGTGGGGTACCACTGAAGCTTTCTTT. It translates to CASSLRAWTSSGAWGTTEAFF.

V is TRBV25-1 and J is TRBJ2-7; TRBD1 aligns across 8 bases. V was pared by 3 bases and J by 6 bases, with 7 bases of the junction left unmatched. The CDR3 covers 14 residues. Germline V gene lookup returns CDR1 MGHDK and CDR2 SYGVNS. CDR3 residues: CASSDLQGGLEQYF. The CDR3 DNA reads TGTGCCAGCAGTGACCTACAGGGGGGTCTCGAGCAGTACTTC.

The V gene is TRBV5-4, the J gene TRBJ2-1, with D uncertain. The CDR3 runs to 16 residues. Trimming left V 4 bases short and J 1 base short, with 15 bases between. CDR1 and CDR2 from the germline V gene are SGHNT and YYREEE (reference sequence). The CDR3, as DNA: TGTGCCAGCAGCGTCCCCTTAGCCTCGTCCTACAATGAGCAGTTCTTC. Translated, it gives CASSVPLASSYNEQFF.

The sample holds one count of this clone. This chain joins TRBV7-9 and TRBJ2-7; 10 bases agree with TRBD2. The length of the CDR3 is 16 residues. CDR1 and CDR2 from the germline V gene are SEHNR and FQNEAQ (reference sequence). After removal of 4 bases from V and 3 bases from J, the junction contained 9 bases not matched to a gene. CDR3 residues: CASSSILLAGYYEQYF. The CDR3 bases are TGTGCCAGCAGCTCGATCTTACTAGCGGGGTACTACGAGCAGTACTTC.

This clone has only a few counts. Different DNA sequences within this sample yield the same CDR3. The V and J genes are TRBV7-3 and TRBJ2-1; 9 nucleotides line up with TRBD2. Per the germline V gene, CDR1 is SGHTA and CDR2 is FQGTGA. V was pared by 1 base and J by 4 bases, with 2 bases of the junction left unmatched. The CDR3 length is 15 residues. The CDR3 is CASSLSLAGYNEQFF. The DNA of the CDR3 is TGTGCCAGCAGCTTAAGCCTAGCGGGGTACAATGAGCAGTTCTTC. The variable domain in full, completed from reference TRBV7-3 and TRBJ2-1, reads GAGVSQTPSNKVTEKGKYVELRCDPISGHTALYWYRQSLGQGPEFLIYFQGTGAADDSGLPNDRFFAVRPEGSVSTLKIQRTERGDSAVYLCASSLSLAGYNEQFFGPGTRLTVL.

The chain is built from TRBV28 and TRBJ1-1, with 7 bases aligning to TRBD1. The CDR3 contains 14 residues. V lost 3 bases to trimming and J lost 7 bases; unmatched junction nucleotides: 8. The germline gives CDR1 MDHEN, CDR2 SYDVKM. CDR3 in DNA: TGTGCCAGCAGTTTGGGCAGGGGGTCGGATGAAGCTTTCTTT. As protein: CASSLGRGSDEAFF.